Presented here are 27 T cell receptor beta chains from one specimen sequenced in a study of CD8+CD57+ T cells in acquired aplastic anemia. It was genomic DNA that served as the template for profiling TCR beta VDJ and CDR3. TCRdb reprocessed the reads via MiXCR and lists one record per CDR3 protein. This table holds hundreds of thousands of distinct CDR3 sequences, around three fifths found once. Sequenced: sorted CD4+, CD8+, or CD8+CD57+ T cells (not recorded which) from PBMCs. The origin of the receptors is a human donor with severe aplastic anemia or a healthy control (not recorded which).

The rearrangement joins TRBV10-3 to TRBJ1-2; 11 bases agree with TRBD1. The CDR3 is 15 amino acids. After removal of 6 bases from V and 8 bases from J, the junction contained 11 bases not matched to a gene. Looked up from germline, CDR1 is ENHRY and CDR2 is SYGVKD. CDR3 sequence reads: CAIREDRGQRGGYTF. CDR3 DNA sequence: TGTGCCATCAGGGAGGACAGGGGGCAGAGGGGAGGCTACACCTTC.

This clonotype was counted ten times or more. The CDR3 is CSAPGQGYEKLFF. CDR3 nucleotide sequence: TGCAGTGCTCCGGGACAGGGTTATGAAAAACTGTTTTTT. The rearrangement joins TRBV20-1 to TRBJ1-4; the match to TRBD1 covers 9 bases. CDR1 and CDR2 (germline): DFQATT, SNEGSKA (reference sequence). CDR3 length: 13 residues. Germline trimming cut 5 bases from V and 6 bases from J; bases unmatched to any gene: 4.

In its sample, this clonotype was seen a few times. This chain uses TRBV6-2 or TRBV6-3 with TRBJ1-5; possible D gene TRBD1, 6 bases. Deletions cut 6 bases from V and 1 base from J, with 16 bases between. Germline CDR1 is MNHEY and CDR2 is SVGEGT. CDR3 size: 16 residues. CDR3 coding DNA: TGTGCCAGCAGCCGCTCCGGGCAGGGGAGCAATCAGCCCCAGCATTTT. It yields the protein CASSRSGQGSNQPQHF.

The chain carries TRBV20-1 and TRBJ2-7; D not certain. Germline V gene data show CDR1 as DFQATT and CDR2 as SNEGSKA (reference sequence). V was shortened by 4 bases and J by 3 bases, with 13 bases between the two germline ends. CDR3 length: 13 residues. CDR3 sequence: CSANDIIFYEQYF. The CDR3 DNA sequence: TGCAGTGCTAACGACATAATCTTCTACGAGCAGTACTTC.

The rearrangement uses TRBV27 and TRBJ1-2; the D gene is possibly TRBD1 (5 bases). The ends were cut back, 8 bases at V and 8 bases at J, with 12 bases in the middle. This CDR3 comprises 11 residues. From germline, CDR1 is MNHEY and CDR2 SMNVEV (reference sequence). The CDR3 DNA is TGTGCCAGCGGGACCGGAGGGGGCTACACCTTC. Amino acid sequence: CASGTGGGYTF.

This clonotype was detected many times. The chain joins TRBV7-6 to TRBJ2-5; maybe TRBD2 (5 bases). Germline V gives CDR1 SGHVS, CDR2 FNYEAQ. The CDR3 is 13 amino acids. The V end was cut by 4 bases, the J end by 2 bases, with 8 bases between. The CDR3 here is CASSYGMQETQYF. The CDR3 DNA reads as TGTGCCAGCAGCTACGGGATGCAAGAGACCCAGTACTTC.

This rearrangement joins TRBV6-5 to TRBJ1-1; TRBD1 aligns across 7 bases. Germline assignment: CDR1 MNHEY and CDR2 SVGAGI. V was pared by 2 bases and J by 4 bases, with 1 base of the junction left unmatched. This CDR3 is built from 13 residues. The CDR3 reads CASSYAGGTEAFF. The CDR3 DNA is TGTGCCAGCAGTTACGCAGGGGGCACTGAAGCTTTCTTT.

V and J are TRBV5-6 and TRBJ2-2; 9 nucleotides match TRBD1. CDR3 length: 17 residues. Germline CDR1 reads SGHDT; CDR2 reads YYEEEE. J gave up 2 bases and V 6 bases, and 11 bases lay outside the gene matches. CDR3 in amino acids: CASNTDRGPFNTGELFF. Here the CDR3 DNA reads TGTGCCAGCAATACGGACAGGGGTCCCTTTAACACCGGGGAGCTGTTTTTT.

This clonotype was recorded a few times. The gene calls are TRBV20-1 and TRBJ2-7; D call uncertain. Trimming left V 5 bases short and J 3 bases short, with 14 bases between. This CDR3 contains 13 residues. Germline CDR1 DFQATT, CDR2 SNEGSKA (reference sequence). The CDR3 DNA is TGCAGTGCTCGCGACACGGTAAACTACGAGCAGTACTTC. It encodes CSARDTVNYEQYF.

This chain links TRBV20-1 with TRBJ2-5; TRBD2 might be the D (5 bases). The J call may be mistaken, given a closer DNA end match to TRBJ2-7. Germline V gene data show CDR1 as DFQATT and CDR2 as SNEGSKA (reference sequence). CDR3 length: 13 residues. The DNA for the CDR3 is TGCAGTGCTAGCGGGGTGGTAGCCGGCGAGCAGTACTTC. Its protein product is CSASGVVAGEQYF.

This clonotype has only a few counts. As DNA, the CDR3 is TGCAGTGCTAGGATGCGGGGGGGCGCGGAGACCCAGTACTTC. Amino acid sequence: CSARMRGGAETQYF. The genes are TRBV20-1 and TRBJ2-5, with TRBD2 matching over 9 bases. Germline values: CDR1 DFQATT, CDR2 SNEGSKA (reference sequence). V gave up 3 bases and J gave up 5 bases; unmatched junction bases: 7. The CDR3 totals 14 residues.

On this clonotype: The germline gene is not matched at one end of the junction; a read error may be the cause. V gene TRBV7-7 combines with J gene TRBJ1-2; weak D call: TRBD1 (5 bases). This CDR3 has 14 residues. CDR1 and CDR2 (germline): SSHAT, FNYEAQ (reference sequence). The CDR3 here is CASSSGGGYYGYTF. The CDR3 nucleotides are TGTGCTAGCAGCTCCGGGGGTGGTTACTATGGCTACACCTTC.

The sample holds a few counts of this clonotype. This may arise from a read error, as a much more abundant clone is one base away. V and J are TRBV6-6 and TRBJ2-3; D is possibly TRBD1 (7 bases). CDR3 size: 15 residues. Germline V gives CDR1 MNHNY, CDR2 SVGAGI (reference sequence). As DNA, the CDR3 is TGTGCCATCAGTCTCAAGGGGGCGGGAATGGGTACGCAGTATTTT. Its protein product is CAISLKGAGMGTQYF.

This clonotype has a count of ten or more. CDR3 loop: CASSLASSGGVSRTDTQYF. The CDR3 nucleotides read TGTGCCAGCAGCTTAGCGTCTAGCGGGGGGGTTAGCCGCACAGATACGCAGTATTTT. V is TRBV7-2 and J is TRBJ2-3, with 12 bases identical to TRBD2. Germline V gene sequence: CDR1 SGHTA, CDR2 FQGNSA. There are 19 residues in the CDR3. Trimming cost V 0 bases and J 1 base; bases outside gene matches: 8.

This clonotype was detected a few times. The V gene is TRBV9, the J gene TRBJ1-1, with a tentative D call TRBD1 (5 bases). The V and J ends lost 0 bases and 1 base respectively, with 10 bases between them. The germline gives CDR1 SGDLS, CDR2 YYNGEE. The CDR3 loop spans 15 amino acids. The CDR3 loop is CASSVGGAGNTEAFF. Here the CDR3 DNA reads TGTGCCAGCAGCGTAGGGGGCGCGGGGAACACTGAAGCTTTCTTT.

In this sample, this clonotype turned up a few times. This chain links TRBV20-1 with TRBJ2-2; TRBD2 aligns across 8 bases. This CDR3 spans 15 amino acids. V lost 6 bases to trimming and J lost 3 bases; unmatched junction nucleotides: 9. Germline CDR1 and CDR2: DFQATT and SNEGSKA (reference sequence). The CDR3 protein is CSAKPGGADTGELFF. The CDR3 coding sequence is TGCAGTGCGAAACCCGGGGGGGCAGACACCGGGGAGCTGTTTTTT.

This rearrangement joins TRBV7-2 to TRBJ1-6, with D unclear. The V gene's germline CDR1 is SGHTA and CDR2 FQGNSA. The CDR3 loop spans 16 amino acids. V lost 1 base and J 2 bases, leaving 9 bases between the germline ends. CDR3 in amino acids: CASSLGSEPYNSPLHF. The CDR3 DNA follows: TGTGCCAGCAGCTTAGGTTCTGAACCCTATAATTCACCCCTCCACTTT.

The count of this clonotype is one. The chain couples TRBV20-1 to TRBJ2-3; 14 bases fit TRBD2. The ends lost 5 bases at V and 6 bases at J; junction bases unmatched: 4. This CDR3 is built from 14 residues. The germline CDR1 and CDR2 sequences are DFQATT and SNEGSKA (reference sequence). CDR3 bases: TGCAGTGCTTGGACTAGCGGGAGGCCGGATACGCAGTATTTT. Protein product: CSAWTSGRPDTQYF.

This clonotype was seen many times. The chain employs TRBV7-9 and TRBJ2-5; 10 bases fit TRBD2. With 5 bases clipped from V and 1 base from J, the junction kept 10 bases outside the gene matches. CDR1 and CDR2 from the germline V gene are SEHNR and FQNEAQ (reference sequence). The CDR3 has 17 amino acids. The CDR3 loop reads CASSPRSSGGLQETQYF. CDR3 DNA: TGTGCCAGCAGCCCACGCTCTAGCGGGGGCCTCCAAGAGACCCAGTACTTC. Full variable domain (remainder filled in from reference TRBV7-9 and TRBJ2-5): DTGVSQNPRHKITKRGQNVTFRCDPISEHNRLYWYRQTLGQGPEFLTYFQNEAQLEKSRLLSDRFSAERPKGSFSTLEIQRTEQGDSAMYLCASSPRSSGGLQETQYFGPGTRLLVL.

This clonotype was found many times. The V gene is TRBV27, the J gene TRBJ1-2, with D unresolved. Germline assignment: CDR1 MNHEY and CDR2 SMNVEV (reference sequence). The germline V and J ends were trimmed by 6 bases and 5 bases, with 16 bases remaining between them. The CDR3 covers 14 residues. CDR3 sequence: CASSLAGSQYGYTF. The CDR3 DNA sequence: TGTGCCAGCAGCCTGGCGGGGTCGCAGTATGGCTACACCTTC.

This chain uses TRBV7-9 with TRBJ2-7; 7 nucleotides align to TRBD1. CDR3 length: 13 residues. From germline, CDR1 is SEHNR and CDR2 FQNEAQ (reference sequence). V was pared by 6 bases and J by 6 bases, with 8 bases of the junction left unmatched. The DNA for the CDR3 is TGTGCCAGCAGTGGGACAGAACCCATCGAGCAGTACTTC. Protein sequence: CASSGTEPIEQYF.

The chain recombines TRBV13 with TRBJ1-2; D might be TRBD1 (5 bases). CDR1 and CDR2 (germline): PRHDT, FYEKMQ (reference sequence). The CDR3 sequence is 13 residues long. Trimming left V 2 bases short and J 6 bases short, with 10 bases between. CDR3 nucleotide sequence: TGTGCCAGCAGCTTATCGACAGTACATGGCTACACCTTC. Translating it yields CASSLSTVHGYTF.

The rearrangement uses TRBV5-6 and TRBJ1-2; D is undetermined. The V and J ends lost 0 bases and 3 bases respectively, with 6 bases between them. The CDR3 contains 13 residues. Germline lookup yields CDR1 SGHDT and CDR2 YYEEEE. CDR3 sequence (DNA): TGTGCCAGCAGCTTGGTTGCGGACTATGGCTACACCTTC. Amino acids: CASSLVADYGYTF.

V is TRBV20-1 and J is TRBJ2-7; 7 positions match TRBD2. From germline, CDR1 is DFQATT and CDR2 SNEGSKA (reference sequence). The J segment lost 5 bases and the V segment lost 3 bases, leaving 4 bases of the junction unmatched. The CDR3 loop spans 12 amino acids. The CDR3 coding sequence is TGCAGTGCTAGTGAGGGAGGGGACGAGCAGTACTTC. It yields the protein CSASEGGDEQYF.

The genes are TRBV9 and TRBJ2-7, with TRBD2 as a possible D gene (5 bases). The germline V and J ends were trimmed by 0 bases and 2 bases, with 9 bases remaining between them. This CDR3 has 14 amino acids. Germline CDR1 reads SGDLS; CDR2 reads YYNGEE. In DNA form, the CDR3 reads TGTGCCAGCAGCGTAGCCGGGGTGACCTACGAGCAGTACTTC. Its protein is CASSVAGVTYEQYF.

The rearrangement links TRBV14 to TRBJ2-1; D possibly corresponds to TRBD2 (6 bases). The V and J ends lost 5 bases and 5 bases respectively, with 13 bases between them. The CDR3 is 14 residues long. Germline CDR1 SGHDN, CDR2 FVKESK. CDR3 nucleotides: TGTGCCAGCAGCGAATGCGGGGTCCACAATGAGCAGTTCTTC. Amino acids: CASSECGVHNEQFF.

A remark on this clonotype: A read error may account for a junction end that differs from germline. The chain has TRBV7-7 and TRBJ2-3; the match to TRBD1 covers 7 bases. Per germline, CDR1 SSHAT and CDR2 FNYEAQ (reference sequence). This CDR3 has 14 residues. The CDR3 loop reads CASSPGQSTDTQYF. CDR3 DNA: TGTGCTAGCAGCCCGGGACAGTCCACAGATACGCAGTATTTT.